The 10 T cell receptor beta chains below were found in one sample sequenced in a study of cytomegalovirus exposure and HLA in healthy donors. Primers included in the PCR were 60 Vbeta and 13 Jbeta primers. Here immunoSEQ multiplex PCR was the method, and the copy in TCRdb shows in-frame clones only, minus some. The sample carries 70,000 to 95,000 clones, about 78% recorded once. Source material: PBMCs. All receptors come from a man in his fifties in good health and CMV-seronegative.

The count of this clone is one. The V and J genes are TRBV30 and TRBJ1-6; 8 nucleotides align to TRBD1. The V gene's germline CDR1 is GTSNPN and CDR2 SVGIG (reference sequence). CDR3 length: 13 residues. V lost 2 bases, J lost 10 bases, and 4 bases stayed unmatched. Here the CDR3 reads CAWSKQGGSPLHF. CDR3 nucleotides: TGTGCCTGGAGTAAACAGGGGGGATCACCCCTCCACTTT.

This clone has only one observation. The chain uses TRBV16 and TRBJ2-5; possibly TRBD2 for D (5 bases). The CDR3 loop spans 15 amino acids. Trimming took off 4 bases at V and 4 bases at J, with 16 bases between the two ends. Germline V gene sequence: CDR1 KGHSY, CDR2 FQNENV. DNA of the CDR3: TGTGCCAGCAGCCGAAGCCGAGCGGTAAGAGAGACCCAGTACTTC. Protein product: CASSRSRAVRETQYF.

This chain joins TRBV2 and TRBJ2-2, with 9 bases lining up with TRBD1. V shed 6 bases, J shed 4 bases, and the junction held 0 bases outside the gene matches. Germline assignment: CDR1 SNHLY and CDR2 FYNNEI. This CDR3 spans 13 amino acids. CDR3 protein: CASRTGGTGELFF. The CDR3 bases are TGTGCCAGCAGGACAGGGGGCACCGGGGAGCTGTTTTTT.

By share of the sample, this clone is large. This specimen includes other DNA sequences encoding the same CDR3. The J gene is TRBJ1-4, the V gene TRBV5-1; 8 positions agree with TRBD1. This CDR3 contains 19 residues. Germline values: CDR1 SGHRS, CDR2 YFSETQ. The V segment lost 0 bases and the J segment 3 bases; nucleotides outside the gene matches: 13. CDR3 in amino acids: CASSLASDRAKWPNEKLFF. The CDR3 nucleotides read TGCGCCAGCAGCTTGGCGTCGGACAGGGCGAAGTGGCCTAATGAAAAACTGTTTTTT.

The rearrangement uses TRBV4-1 and TRBJ2-3, with TRBD2 matching 14 bases. V dropped 4 bases and J dropped 0; count of bases not matched to a gene: 6. Germline CDR1 is MGHRA and CDR2 is YSYEKL. The CDR3 loop spans 18 amino acids. CDR3 sequence (DNA): TGCGCCAGCAGCCCACGGACTAGCGGGGGGCTTAGCACAGATACGCAGTATTTT. Amino acid sequence: CASSPRTSGGLSTDTQYF.

The count of this clone is one. V gene TRBV4-2 combines with J gene TRBJ2-5; D perhaps matches TRBD1 (6 bases). Trimming left V 0 bases short and J 7 bases short, with 18 bases between. This CDR3 has 16 residues. CDR1 and CDR2 from the germline V gene are LGHNA and YNFKEQ. The CDR3, as DNA: TGTGCCAGCAGCCAAGAATATGAGGGGGTGGTGGGGACCCAGTACTTC. Its protein product is CASSQEYEGVVGTQYF.

The J gene is TRBJ2-1, the V gene TRBV7-8, with 7 bases that match TRBD2. The J segment lost 3 bases and the V segment lost 3 bases, leaving 5 bases of the junction unmatched. This CDR3 region has 15 residues. CDR1 is SGHVS and CDR2 is FQNEAQ in the germline V gene. The CDR3 loop reads CASSFKRGYYNEQFF. CDR3 sequence (DNA): TGTGCCAGCAGCTTTAAGCGGGGTTACTACAATGAGCAGTTCTTC.

Relative to its sample, this clone is medium-sized. The CDR3 protein is CASTRTGGRRQFF. CDR3 in DNA: TGTGCCAGTACCCGGACAGGGGGCCGACGGCAGTTCTTC. The rearrangement uses TRBV19 and TRBJ2-1, with TRBD1 matching 11 bases. Germline assignment: CDR1 LNHDA and CDR2 SQIVND (reference sequence). The V segment lost 7 bases and the J segment 12 bases; nucleotides outside the gene matches: 8. The CDR3 is 13 residues long.

The chain combines TRBV4-2 with TRBJ2-7; 11 bases align to TRBD1. After removal of 0 bases from V and 10 bases from J, the junction contained 17 bases not matched to a gene. Germline V gene data show CDR1 as LGHNA and CDR2 as YNFKEQ. The CDR3 runs to 18 residues. CDR3 sequence reads: CASSQDGGGGQGAQEQYF. The CDR3 DNA reads as TGTGCCAGCAGCCAAGATGGGGGCGGTGGACAGGGGGCGCAGGAACAGTACTTC.

The chain has TRBV7-2 and TRBJ2-2; D not resolved. This CDR3 contains 12 residues. In germline, CDR1 is SGHTA, CDR2 FQGNSA. V shed 4 bases and J shed 3 bases, with 3 bases lying between them. In nucleotides, the CDR3 is TGTGCCAGCAGCTCGGACACCGGGGAGCTGTTTTTT. Translation: CASSSDTGELFF. The complete variable domain, with remaining parts taken from reference TRBV7-2 and TRBJ2-2, reads GAGVSQSPSNKVTEKGKDVELRCDPISGHTALYWYRQSLGQGLEFLIYFQGNSAPDKSGLPSDRFSAERTGGSVSTLTIQRTQQEDSAVYLCASSSDTGELFFGEGSRLTVL.